The 21 T cell receptor beta chains in this list originate from one sample, sequenced in a study of cytomegalovirus exposure and HLA in healthy donors. Researchers ran the PCR with 60 Vbeta and 13 Jbeta primers. Measured with immunoSEQ multiplex PCR; TCRdb has only the in-frame clones, and not every one. The table lists over 50,000 clones, about 77% of them singletons, with around 2.6% in the top ten. The sequencing input was PBMCs. The receptor source for this set is a female donor in good health and CMV-seronegative.

This chain links TRBV7-3 with TRBJ2-7; 9 bases agree with TRBD1. The CDR3 contains 17 residues. The J segment lost 1 base and the V segment lost 5 bases, leaving 12 bases of the junction unmatched. Germline V CDR1 and CDR2: SGHTA, FQGTGA. The DNA of the CDR3 is TGTGCCAGCAGCCCTAGTATTGGACAGGGGAGGTCCTACGAGCAGTACTTC. Its protein is CASSPSIGQGRSYEQYF.

The V gene is TRBV6-5, the J gene TRBJ2-1, with a weak D call TRBD1 (6 bases). CDR1 MNHEY and CDR2 SVGAGI come from the germline V gene. The V end was cut by 8 bases, the J end by 1 base, with 9 bases between. The CDR3 has 13 amino acids. CDR3 coding DNA: TGTGCCAGCCAACAGGGATCCTACAATGAGCAGTTCTTC. Translated: CASQQGSYNEQFF.

The gene calls are TRBV25-1 and TRBJ2-1, with D possibly TRBD2 on 6 matching bases. The V gene's germline CDR1 is MGHDK and CDR2 SYGVNS. The CDR3 runs to 12 residues. The V and J ends lost 11 bases and 6 bases respectively, with 14 bases between them. The CDR3 spells CASQTRANEQFF. CDR3 DNA: TGTGCCTCACAGACTAGAGCCAATGAGCAGTTCTTC.

As DNA, the CDR3 is TGTGCCAGCAGTGACTCAGGCGGGGCCCGCACAGATACGCAGTATTTT. Translating it yields CASSDSGGARTDTQYF. This chain uses TRBV6-4 with TRBJ2-3; possible D gene TRBD2, 6 bases. The V end was cut by 0 bases, the J end by 1 base, with 11 bases between. The CDR3 totals 16 residues. Germline-derived CDR1 and CDR2 are MRHNA and SNTAGT.

The chain employs TRBV5-1 and TRBJ2-2; TRBD1 matches at 8 bases. Per the germline V gene, CDR1 is SGHRS and CDR2 is YFSETQ. The junction had 2 bases not matched to a gene; V was cut back by 0 bases and J by 7 bases. The CDR3 is 14 amino acids. The CDR3 protein is CASSLGQGNGELFF. DNA for the CDR3: TGCGCCAGCAGCTTGGGACAGGGGAACGGGGAGCTGTTTTTT. Based on the CDR3 plus reference TRBV5-1 and TRBJ2-2, the full variable domain is KAGVTQTPRYLIKTRGQQVTLSCSPISGHRSVSWYQQTPGQGLQFLFEYFSETQRNKGNFPGRFSGRQFSNSRSEMNVSTLELGDSALYLCASSLGQGNGELFFGEGSRLTVL.

This clone was counted a few times. The V and J genes are TRBV30 and TRBJ2-1; a weak D match, TRBD2 (6 bases). The CDR3 contains 11 residues. Trimming stripped 8 bases from V and 9 bases from J, with 14 bases between. Germline V lookup: CDR1 GTSNPN, CDR2 SVGIG (reference sequence). The CDR3 loop is CAGLREPEQFF. CDR3 nucleotides: TGTGCCGGGCTCCGGGAGCCTGAGCAGTTCTTC.

This chain connects TRBV6-1 to TRBJ1-5; D gene uncertain. From germline, CDR1 is MNHNS and CDR2 SASEGT. CDR3 length: 12 residues. The V gene lost 3 bases and the J gene lost 3 bases, with 3 bases spanning the gap. The CDR3 region has the DNA TGTGCCAGCAGTGATTACAATCAGCCCCAGCATTTT. Its protein product is CASSDYNQPQHF.

The gene calls are TRBV15 and TRBJ2-7; 8 bases fit TRBD2. The CDR3 runs 15 residues. V lost 5 bases, J lost 1 base, and 7 bases stayed unmatched. The germline V gene has CDR1 LNHNV and CDR2 YYDKDF (reference sequence). CDR3 sequence: CATSVRREASYEQYF. As DNA, the CDR3 is TGTGCCACCAGCGTGAGGCGGGAGGCGTCCTACGAGCAGTACTTC.

The rearrangement joins TRBV9 to TRBJ1-3; D is possibly TRBD1 (6 bases). The V and J ends lost 0 bases and 3 bases respectively, with 10 bases between them. The CDR3 extends over 15 amino acids. Germline V CDR1 and CDR2: SGDLS, YYNGEE. This chain's CDR3 is CASSVDTGYGNTIYF. The DNA of the CDR3 is TGTGCCAGCAGCGTAGATACAGGGTATGGAAACACCATATATTTT.

This chain uses TRBV28 with TRBJ1-1, with 10 nucleotides matching TRBD1. Germline CDR1 and CDR2: MDHEN and SYDVKM. The J segment lost 3 bases and the V segment lost 5 bases, leaving 6 bases of the junction unmatched. CDR3 length equals 15 residues. The CDR3 here is CASSVPGTGDTEAFF. The CDR3 DNA is TGTGCCAGCAGTGTCCCCGGGACAGGGGACACTGAAGCTTTCTTT.

The V and J genes are TRBV6-6 and TRBJ2-7; 8 nucleotides agree with TRBD1. CDR3 size: 15 residues. The germline gives CDR1 MNHNY, CDR2 SVGAGI (reference sequence). J was trimmed by 3 bases and V by 8 bases; bases with no gene match: 12. The CDR3 nucleotides read TGTGCCAGCCGAAACCGACAGGGGTTAATCTACGAGCAGTACTTC. It specifies CASRNRQGLIYEQYF.

This CDR3 is CASSSGLAGGNEQFF. In nucleotides, the CDR3 is TGTGCCAGTAGTTCGGGACTAGCGGGAGGTAATGAGCAGTTCTTC. The rearrangement joins TRBV19 to TRBJ2-1; TRBD2 matches 15 bases. Germline V gene lookup returns CDR1 LNHDA and CDR2 SQIVND (reference sequence). V lost 5 bases and J lost 7; bases outside the gene matches: 3. The CDR3 runs 15 residues.

The genes are TRBV15 and TRBJ1-4; TRBD1 matches at 7 bases. With V trimmed by 1 base and J by 6 bases, 2 bases remained unmatched. Germline V lookup: CDR1 LNHNV, CDR2 YYDKDF (reference sequence). The CDR3 is 14 amino acids. CDR3: CATSRGDSYEKLFF. CDR3 nucleotides: TGTGCCACCAGCAGAGGGGACAGCTATGAAAAACTGTTTTTT.

The chain combines TRBV28 with TRBJ2-5, with D possibly TRBD1 on 6 matching bases. The better agreement between TRBJ2-7 and the DNA end casts doubt on the J call. Germline CDR1 and CDR2: MDHEN and SYDVKM. The CDR3 length is 15 residues. CDR3 bases: TGTGCCAGCAGTTTAAGGGTACAGGGTTTCTACGAGCAGTACTTC. As protein: CASSLRVQGFYEQYF.

The genes are TRBV5-1 and TRBJ2-3, with 8 bases fitting TRBD1. The CDR3 runs 15 residues. Unmatched junction bases numbered 7, after V lost 2 bases and J lost 5 bases. The germline CDR1 and CDR2 sequences are SGHRS and YFSETQ. CDR3 in DNA: TGCGCCAGCAGCTTCCGGACAGGGTCAGGAGATACGCAGTATTTT. Translating gives CASSFRTGSGDTQYF.

V usage is TRBV5-5 and J usage is TRBJ2-7; 7 nucleotides agree with TRBD2. CDR1 and CDR2 (germline): SGHKS, YYEKEE (reference sequence). V trimming: 4 bases; J trimming: 7 bases; junction bases outside the gene matches: 11. This CDR3 is 14 amino acids long. CDR3 DNA: TGTGCCAGCAGCCAGACGGGCGGGGGTAGTGAGCAGTACTTC. This encodes CASSQTGGGSEQYF. The full variable domain, rest sourced from reference TRBV5-5 and TRBJ2-7, is DAGVTQSPTHLIKTRGQQVTLRCSPISGHKSVSWYQQVLGQGPQFIFQYYEKEERGRGNFPDRFSARQFPNYSSELNVNALLLGDSALYLCASSQTGGGSEQYFGPGTRLTVT.

This clone was counted only a few times. V and J are TRBV5-6 and TRBJ2-5; D gene uncertain. Near its end, the DNA agrees better with TRBJ2-7, so the J call may be wrong. The CDR3 consists of 11 residues. Germline V gives CDR1 SGHDT, CDR2 YYEEEE. CDR3 coding DNA: TGTGCCAGCAGCAATTTCTACGAGCAGTACTTC. Translating it yields CASSNFYEQYF.

V usage is TRBV2 and J usage is TRBJ1-4; 10 positions match TRBD1. The junction had 8 bases not matched to a gene; V was cut back by 6 bases and J by 7 bases. The CDR3 sequence is 15 residues long. Germline V gene lookup returns CDR1 SNHLY and CDR2 FYNNEI. The CDR3 nucleotides are TGTGCCAGCAGAGGACAGGGGGAGGATAGTGAAAAACTGTTTTTT. It is translated as CASRGQGEDSEKLFF.

The CDR3 here is CASSSSGTVSYEQYF. DNA of the CDR3: TGTGCCAGCAGCTCTTCGGGGACAGTCTCCTACGAGCAGTACTTC. The chain recombines TRBV7-9 with TRBJ2-7; 7 bases map to TRBD1. Germline-derived CDR1 and CDR2 are SEHNR and FQNEAQ (reference sequence). V gave up 4 bases and J gave up 0 bases; unmatched junction bases: 6. The CDR3 sequence is 15 residues long.

The chain uses TRBV4-1 and TRBJ2-7; 9 positions match TRBD2. The V gene's germline CDR1 is MGHRA and CDR2 YSYEKL. The trim removed 0 bases at V and 1 base at J, leaving 7 bases unmatched. This CDR3 is 17 amino acids long. CDR3 bases: TGCGCCAGCAGCCAAGATAAGGTAGCGGGGGATTCCTACGAGCAGTACTTC. Translating gives CASSQDKVAGDSYEQYF.

V gene TRBV7-6 combines with J gene TRBJ2-7, with TRBD1 as a possible D gene (5 bases). V was shortened by 3 bases and J by 1 base, with 19 bases between the two germline ends. The CDR3 extends over 17 amino acids. Germline CDR1 reads SGHVS; CDR2 reads FNYEAQ. CDR3: CASSLKPEGVGSYEQYF. The DNA of the CDR3 is TGTGCCAGCAGCTTGAAACCCGAAGGGGTTGGTTCCTACGAGCAGTACTTC.